The 32 T cell receptor beta chains presented below share a single source sample, sequenced in a study of spatial heterogeneity in lung cancer. Using its own MiXCR run on the 5' RACE reads, TCRdb lists one record per CDR3 protein. The sample gives more than 9,500 distinct CDR3 sequences, approximately 6.2% of which show up once; about 9.3% is in the top ten. Time point: sample taken at primary tumor resection. In each case, whole RNA from tumor, nontumor lung or frozen PBMC was sequenced unsorted. The material sequenced was normal lung tissue next to the tumor, taken at surgery. The origin of the receptors is a male donor with early-stage non-small cell lung cancer.

This clonotype appeared many times. Given a much more abundant clone one base away, this may be a read error. This beta chain is a stray read from a library made for alpha chains; its abundance is not meaningful. The V call is TRBV20-1, the J call TRBJ1-5, with D perhaps TRBD1 (6 bases). In germline, CDR1 is DFQATT, CDR2 SNEGSKA (reference sequence). The CDR3 spans 14 residues. V was trimmed by 8 bases and J by 7 bases, leaving 21 bases between them. The CDR3 DNA reads TGCAGTACTGAGAGGCAGGGGCCCGGACAGCCCCAGCATTTT. It yields the protein CSTERQGPGQPQHF.

This clonotype was observed many times. In a library made to pick up alpha chains, this beta chain is a stray read with a size that means little. This chain joins TRBV11-2 and TRBJ1-1; D is uncertain. Trimming stripped 1 base from V and 1 base from J, with 4 bases between. Germline CDR1 and CDR2: SGHAT and FQNNGV. The CDR3 has 13 residues. CDR3 coding DNA: TGTGCCAGCAGCTTAGGCAGGAACACTGAAGCTTTCTTT. Translation: CASSLGRNTEAFF.

There are many counts of this clonotype. This beta chain represents an off-target read in a library built for alpha chains; its size is of limited meaning. The rearrangement links TRBV28 to TRBJ2-1; TRBD2 agrees at 11 bases. Germline values: CDR1 MDHEN, CDR2 SYDVKM. V trimming: 3 bases; J trimming: 13 bases; junction bases outside the gene matches: 17. The CDR3 sequence is 17 residues long. CDR3 in DNA: TGTGCCAGCAGTTTCCCAAGGACTAGCGGGCGCATTGCGGTCCAGTTCTTC. Translation gives CASSFPRTSGRIAVQFF. The full variable domain, its missing parts supplied by reference TRBV28 and TRBJ2-1, is DVKVTQSSRYLVKRTGEKVFLECVQDMDHENMFWYRQDPGLGLRLIYFSYDVKMKEKGDIPEGYSVSREKKERFSLILESASTNQTSMYLCASSFPRTSGRIAVQFFGPGTRLTVL.

This clonotype was seen many times. As an off-target read in a library built for alpha chains, this beta chain has a frequency of little significance. The chain carries TRBV6-2 or TRBV6-3 and TRBJ1-5; no clear D. V gave up 2 bases and J gave up 1 base, with 12 bases separating them. The germline gives CDR1 MNHEY, CDR2 SVGEGT. The CDR3 consists of 16 residues. The CDR3 nucleotides read TGTGCCAGCAGTTACCTCATTCCGACAAGCAATCAGCCCCAGCATTTT. The encoded protein is CASSYLIPTSNQPQHF.

This clonotype has a handful of counts. The library was prepared for alpha chains; this beta chain is a stray read, so its frequency means little. The CDR3 region has the DNA TGTGCCATCAGGGTGGACAGGACGAACACTGAAGCTTTCTTT. This translates into CAIRVDRTNTEAFF. The chain is built from TRBV10-3 and TRBJ1-1; 7 nucleotides line up with TRBD1. The CDR3 has 14 residues. The V and J ends lost 6 bases and 1 base, in that order; junction bases with no gene match: 5. Per the germline V gene, CDR1 is ENHRY and CDR2 is SYGVKD.

In its sample, this clonotype was seen many times. This beta chain is a stray sequence in a library constructed for alpha chains; its clone size is not meaningful. The chain recombines TRBV6-2 or TRBV6-3 with TRBJ1-5; weak D call: TRBD1 (5 bases). V lost 5 bases and J lost 0, with 8 bases in between. From germline, CDR1 is MNHEY and CDR2 SVGEGT. The CDR3 loop spans 14 amino acids. The CDR3 DNA reads TGTGCCAGCAGTAGAGGGGCTAGCAATCAGCCCCAGCATTTT. Its protein is CASSRGASNQPQHF.

Remarks on this clonotype: The library was prepared for alpha chains; this beta chain is a stray read, so its frequency means little. V and J are TRBV12-3 or TRBV12-4 and TRBJ2-6; 7 nucleotides line up with TRBD2. The V and J ends lost 5 bases and 3 bases, in that order; junction bases with no gene match: 4. This CDR3 has 15 amino acids. This CDR3 reads CASSPGGGGANVLTF. The CDR3, as DNA: TGTGCCAGCAGTCCGGGGGGAGGTGGGGCCAACGTCCTGACTTTC.

This clonotype was found a few times. A library made for alpha chains picked up this beta chain off target, so its size means little. The V and J genes are TRBV3-1 and TRBJ1-1; no clear D. In germline, CDR1 is LGHDT, CDR2 YNNKEL (reference sequence). CDR3 size: 13 residues. V shed 5 bases and J shed 7 bases, with 14 bases lying between them. The CDR3 DNA follows: TGTGCCAGCAGCAACATCGGAGGATTTGAAGCTTTCTTT. It translates to CASSNIGGFEAFF.

This clonotype was observed at least ten times. This beta chain is an unintended read in a library built for alpha chains; its size means little. The rearrangement uses TRBV6-2 or TRBV6-3 and TRBJ1-2, with D uncertain. This CDR3 is built from 12 residues. CDR1 is MNHEY and CDR2 is SVGEGT in the germline V gene. V was trimmed by 5 bases and J by 4 bases, leaving 8 bases between them. CDR3 amino acids: CASSDWAYGYTF. For the CDR3, the DNA is TGTGCCAGCAGTGATTGGGCCTATGGCTACACCTTC.

The table lists this clonotype with many counts. Found in a library prepared for alpha chains, this beta chain is an off-target read, and its abundance has little meaning. The chain couples TRBV20-1 to TRBJ2-7, with 8 positions matching TRBD1. The CDR3 length is 14 residues. J was trimmed by 5 bases and V by 6 bases; bases with no gene match: 12. Germline CDR1 is DFQATT and CDR2 is SNEGSKA (reference sequence). In nucleotides, the CDR3 is TGCAGTGCACCCGGACAGGGAGTTAGGGACGAGCAGTACTTC. As protein: CSAPGQGVRDEQYF.

This clonotype occurred many times. Being off target in a library aimed at alpha chains, this beta chain has a size of little meaning. V usage is TRBV5-1 and J usage is TRBJ2-3, with 7 nucleotides matching TRBD2. Trimming removed 5 bases from V and 2 bases from J; junction bases left unmatched: 8. The CDR3 totals 15 residues. CDR1 is SGHRS and CDR2 is YFSETQ in the germline V gene. The CDR3 loop reads CASRSFLADTDTQYF. Written as DNA, the CDR3 is TGCGCCAGCAGATCCTTCCTAGCGGACACAGATACGCAGTATTTT. Based on the CDR3 plus reference TRBV5-1 and TRBJ2-3, the full variable domain is KAGVTQTPRYLIKTRGQQVTLSCSPISGHRSVSWYQQTPGQGLQFLFEYFSETQRNKGNFPGRFSGRQFSNSRSEMNVSTLELGDSALYLCASRSFLADTDTQYFGPGTRLTVL.

This clonotype was counted between two and nine times. Being off target in a library aimed at alpha chains, this beta chain has a size of little meaning. This chain links TRBV2 with TRBJ2-1; TRBD2 agrees at 8 bases. This CDR3 comprises 14 residues. Looked up from germline, CDR1 is SNHLY and CDR2 is FYNNEI. Trimming took 6 bases from V and 3 from J; bases not matched to a gene: 4. The CDR3: CASRVLAGYNEQFF. As DNA, the CDR3 is TGTGCCAGCAGAGTCCTAGCGGGCTACAATGAGCAGTTCTTC.

By sample share, this clonotype is medium-sized (0.01 to 0.1%). Being off target in a library aimed at alpha chains, this beta chain has a size of little meaning. The rearrangement joins TRBV12-3 or TRBV12-4 to TRBJ1-1, with TRBD1 as a possible D gene (5 bases). The CDR3 totals 15 residues. Trimming removed 3 bases at V and 0 bases at J, with 11 bases between. Written as DNA, the CDR3 is TGTGCCAGCAGTTTGGGGTGGGGGGTGAACACTGAAGCTTTCTTT. It specifies CASSLGWGVNTEAFF.

Regarding this clonotype: This beta chain is a stray read from a library made for alpha chains; its abundance is not meaningful. V and J are TRBV20-1 and TRBJ2-7, with no clear D. The CDR3 runs 15 residues. Per the germline V gene, CDR1 is DFQATT and CDR2 is SNEGSKA (reference sequence). The V end was cut by 0 bases, the J end by 4 bases, with 16 bases between. CDR3 in DNA: TGCAGTGCTAGAGATCCGGGCAACCTCAGGTACGAGCAGTACTTC. This gives the protein CSARDPGNLRYEQYF.

This clonotype was detected many times. A library made for alpha chains picked up this beta chain off target, so its size means little. The chain couples TRBV4-2 to TRBJ2-3; 10 bases agree with TRBD2. Trimming removed 1 base from V and 0 bases from J; junction bases left unmatched: 10. Germline loops: CDR1 LGHNA, CDR2 YNFKEQ. The CDR3 runs 19 residues. The CDR3 protein is CASSQGRASGRLSTDTQYF. The CDR3 nucleotides are TGTGCCAGCAGCCAAGGGAGGGCTAGCGGGAGACTTAGCACAGATACGCAGTATTTT.

This clonotype appeared a few times. This beta chain slipped into a library made for alpha chains as a stray read, so its size is not meaningful. CDR3 sequence reads: CASRLRRDRGLEGYTF. In DNA, the CDR3 is TGTGCCAGTAGGTTACGCCGGGACAGGGGGCTAGAAGGCTACACCTTC. The rearrangement links TRBV19 to TRBJ1-2; 12 nucleotides agree with TRBD1. Germline V gene data show CDR1 as LNHDA and CDR2 as SQIVND (reference sequence). The CDR3 is 16 residues long. With V trimmed by 6 bases and J by 8 bases, 13 bases remained unmatched.

This clonotype was found a few times. Since it is a stray read in a library aimed at alpha chains, this beta chain has a size that is not meaningful. The CDR3 spells CASSEPGDGEASYEQYF. CDR3 nucleotides: TGTGCCAGCAGTGAACCCGGGGACGGCGAGGCGTCCTACGAGCAGTACTTC. V is TRBV2 and J is TRBJ2-7; D tentatively reads TRBD1 or TRBD2 (5 bases each). The CDR3 covers 17 residues. Per the germline V gene, CDR1 is SNHLY and CDR2 is FYNNEI. Deletions cut 2 bases from V and 1 base from J, with 18 bases between.

In its sample, this clonotype was seen many times. The library was prepared for alpha chains; this beta chain is a stray read, so its frequency means little. This CDR3 reads CSASSDNTGRETQYF. The CDR3 nucleotides are TGCAGTGCTAGTAGTGATAATACAGGGCGAGAGACCCAGTACTTC. The rearrangement joins TRBV20-1 to TRBJ2-5; the D gene is possibly TRBD1 (6 bases). V shed 3 bases and J shed 4 bases, with 18 bases lying between them. There are 15 residues in the CDR3. CDR1 and CDR2 from the germline V gene are DFQATT and SNEGSKA (reference sequence).

This clonotype was seen many times. This beta chain is an off-target read within a library intended for alpha chains, so its frequency means little. The chain links TRBV5-1 to TRBJ1-1; a possible D gene is TRBD1 (6 bases). Trimming took off 1 base at V and 5 bases at J, with 12 bases between the two ends. The CDR3 loop spans 14 amino acids. In germline, CDR1 is SGHRS, CDR2 YFSETQ. CDR3 sequence (DNA): TGCGCCAGCAGCTTGACGGCAGGGGAAACTGAAGCTTTCTTT. Protein: CASSLTAGETEAFF. The complete variable domain, with remaining parts taken from reference TRBV5-1 and TRBJ1-1, reads KAGVTQTPRYLIKTRGQQVTLSCSPISGHRSVSWYQQTPGQGLQFLFEYFSETQRNKGNFPGRFSGRQFSNSRSEMNVSTLELGDSALYLCASSLTAGETEAFFGQGTRLTVV.

In its sample, this clonotype ranks as large. This beta chain slipped into a library made for alpha chains as a stray read, so its size is not meaningful. This chain joins TRBV7-9 and TRBJ2-1, with 8 bases aligning to TRBD1. The CDR3 consists of 15 residues. V lost 1 base, J lost 9 bases, and 8 bases stayed unmatched. CDR1 and CDR2 (germline): SEHNR, FQNEAQ (reference sequence). DNA for the CDR3: TGTGCCAGCAGCTTAGAGGGACAGGTCGGCGGTGAGCAGTTCTTC. It encodes CASSLEGQVGGEQFF.

This clonotype has a count of ten or more. The size of this beta chain means little, since it is a stray read in a library made for alpha chains. The chain employs TRBV5-4 and TRBJ2-2; 8 nucleotides line up with TRBD2. The trim removed 0 bases at V and 4 bases at J, leaving 2 bases unmatched. Germline CDR1 is SGHNT and CDR2 is YYREEE (reference sequence). The CDR3 has 15 amino acids. The CDR3 loop reads CASSLVGTSTGELFF. The CDR3 nucleotides are TGTGCCAGCAGCTTGGTTGGGACTAGCACCGGGGAGCTGTTTTTT.

This clonotype has only a few counts. The size of this beta chain means little, since it is a stray read in a library made for alpha chains. The V and J genes are TRBV7-2 and TRBJ2-6, with 9 nucleotides matching TRBD2. The CDR3 contains 17 residues. Germline-derived CDR1 and CDR2 are SGHTA and FQGNSA. J gave up 2 bases and V 8 bases, and 10 bases lay outside the gene matches. In nucleotides, the CDR3 is TGTGCCAGCCGGAAGGTGGCGGGAGGGACTGGGGCCAACGTCCTGACTTTC. Amino acids: CASRKVAGGTGANVLTF.

This clonotype was detected only a few times. This beta chain came through as a stray read in a library set up for alpha chains, and its size says little. This chain joins TRBV6-1 and TRBJ2-6; 9 bases fit TRBD1. CDR1 is MNHNS and CDR2 is SASEGT in the germline V gene. The length of the CDR3 is 17 residues. J gave up 3 bases and V 3 bases, and 6 bases lay outside the gene matches. The CDR3 protein is CASSDFTGGSGANVLTF. The CDR3 nucleotides read TGTGCCAGCAGTGACTTCACAGGGGGCAGTGGGGCCAACGTCCTGACTTTC.

This clonotype was counted at least ten times. The library was prepared for alpha chains; this beta chain is a stray read, so its frequency means little. The chain uses TRBV30 and TRBJ1-6; 9 bases align to TRBD1. Germline loops: CDR1 GTSNPN, CDR2 SVGIG (reference sequence). V lost 1 base, J lost 9 bases, and 1 base stayed unmatched. The CDR3 consists of 13 residues. CDR3 DNA sequence: TGTGCCTGGAGTGAGGACAGGGGTTCACCCCTCCACTTT. Encoded protein: CAWSEDRGSPLHF.

This clonotype was seen repeatedly, ten times or more. This beta chain is off target for a library built for alpha chains, so its abundance means little. V usage is TRBV20-1 and J usage is TRBJ2-5; the match to TRBD2 covers 11 bases. The V gene end was trimmed by 4 bases and the J gene end by 2 bases; junction bases not matched to a gene: 9. This CDR3 comprises 16 residues. Germline V gene data show CDR1 as DFQATT and CDR2 as SNEGSKA (reference sequence). Here the CDR3 reads CSANPFSGREQETQYF. CDR3 DNA: TGCAGTGCTAATCCATTTAGCGGGAGGGAACAAGAGACCCAGTACTTC.

This clonotype is termed medium-sized (0.01 to 0.1%). With the library built for alpha chains, this beta chain is off target and its frequency is not meaningful. The chain joins TRBV4-3 to TRBJ2-3; 8 bases are shared with TRBD2. V shed 0 bases and J 2 bases; nucleotides not matched to a gene: 10. The CDR3 length is 18 residues. In germline, CDR1 is LGHNA, CDR2 YSLEER. The CDR3 bases are TGCGCCAGCAGCCAAGATCTAGTAGCGGGATTAAACACAGATACGCAGTATTTT. This encodes CASSQDLVAGLNTDTQYF.

This clonotype is classed as medium-sized. With the library built for alpha chains, this beta chain is off target and its frequency is not meaningful. This chain joins TRBV6-6 and TRBJ2-7; no clear D gene. The CDR3 spans 14 residues. V dropped 4 bases and J dropped 7 bases, with 17 bases sitting between them. Germline lookup yields CDR1 MNHNY and CDR2 SVGAGI (reference sequence). The CDR3 DNA sequence: TGTGCCAGCAGTTCCCAGACCATCCTAGGGGAGCAGTACTTC. This encodes CASSSQTILGEQYF.

This clonotype qualifies as large. Little can be read into the size of this beta chain, an off-target read in a library designed for alpha chains. CDR3 sequence: CASSRTGAGGGYTF. As DNA, the CDR3 is TGTGCCAGCAGCCGGACAGGGGCAGGGGGTGGCTACACCTTC. The V gene is TRBV6-5, the J gene TRBJ1-2; the match to TRBD1 covers 9 bases. The CDR3 totals 14 residues. Per the germline V gene, CDR1 is MNHEY and CDR2 is SVGAGI. J gave up 7 bases and V 6 bases, and 9 bases lay outside the gene matches.

This clonotype was seen at least ten times. This beta chain slipped into a library made for alpha chains as a stray read, so its size is not meaningful. The chain couples TRBV24-1 to TRBJ2-2; 10 positions agree with TRBD1. The CDR3 totals 17 residues. V lost 4 bases and J lost 1; bases outside the gene matches: 5. Looked up from germline, CDR1 is KGHDR and CDR2 is SFDVKD. The CDR3 DNA sequence: TGTGCCACCAGTGACCGCGGGACAGGGGTGAACACCGGGGAGCTGTTTTTT. Its translation: CATSDRGTGVNTGELFF.

This clonotype was counted at least ten times. Because the library targeted alpha chains, this beta chain is an off-target read whose size means little. The chain has TRBV29-1 and TRBJ2-5; 10 bases are shared with TRBD2. The CDR3 is 14 amino acids. With 1 base clipped from V and 5 bases from J, the junction kept 4 bases outside the gene matches. Germline CDR1 is SQVTM and CDR2 is ANQGSEA. In DNA form, the CDR3 reads TGCAGCGTTGAAGCTAGCGGGAGAGGTGAGACCCAGTACTTC. Its translation is CSVEASGRGETQYF.

This clonotype occurred many times. This beta chain is off target for a library built for alpha chains, so its abundance means little. J is TRBJ2-3 and V is TRBV12-3 or TRBV12-4, with TRBD2 matching 11 bases. V lost 4 bases, J lost 0 bases, and 12 bases stayed unmatched. This CDR3 is 19 amino acids long. CDR3 sequence reads: CASSSYPGLAAPSTDTQYF. CDR3 sequence (DNA): TGTGCCAGCAGTTCCTACCCGGGACTAGCGGCCCCTAGCACAGATACGCAGTATTTT.

Of note for this clonotype: A library made for alpha chains picked up this beta chain off target, so its size means little. The V gene is TRBV6-5, the J gene TRBJ1-2; 7 bases line up with TRBD1. The CDR3 is 13 residues long. Germline loops: CDR1 MNHEY, CDR2 SVGAGI. The ends lost 6 bases at V and 3 bases at J; junction bases unmatched: 4. The chain's CDR3 is CASSATGDYGYTF. The CDR3 nucleotides are TGTGCCAGCAGCGCTACAGGGGACTATGGCTACACCTTC.